These 10 T cell receptor beta chains originate from one sample sequenced in a study of blood T cell repertoires in COVID-19. TCRdb's copy holds only in-frame clones and misses some; the assay was immunoSEQ multiplex PCR. The profile shows roughly 160,000 clones, about four fifths of them singletons. The sequenced sample was PBMCs or T cells enriched from blood (not recorded which). The receptors here all came from a man aged 50 or older who had recovered from COVID-19.

The chain recombines TRBV28 with TRBJ1-5; D ambiguous. V was clipped by 7 bases and J by 9 bases, with 16 bases between them. This CDR3 has 13 residues. The germline gives CDR1 MDHEN, CDR2 SYDVKM. CDR3 in DNA: TGTGCCAGCAATCGGAAGCTTCCAGGGCCCCAGCATTTT. Translating it yields CASNRKLPGPQHF.

In DNA form, the CDR3 reads TGCGCCAGCAGCTTGGATGTAATCACAGATACGCAGTATTTT. It codes for CASSLDVITDTQYF. The gene calls are TRBV5-1 and TRBJ2-3; D call uncertain. The CDR3 is 14 amino acids. V lost 0 bases, J lost 2 bases, and 7 bases lay in between. Germline CDR1 and CDR2: SGHRS and YFSETQ. Complete variable domain (other parts from reference TRBV5-1 and TRBJ2-3): KAGVTQTPRYLIKTRGQQVTLSCSPISGHRSVSWYQQTPGQGLQFLFEYFSETQRNKGNFPGRFSGRQFSNSRSEMNVSTLELGDSALYLCASSLDVITDTQYFGPGTRLTVL.

The rearrangement links TRBV3-1 (or the pseudogene TRBV3-2) to TRBJ2-6; 7 nucleotides agree with TRBD2. Germline V gives CDR1 LGHDT, CDR2 YNNKEL (reference sequence). There are 19 residues in the CDR3. The V and J ends lost 0 bases and 6 bases, in that order; junction bases with no gene match: 14. The CDR3 DNA sequence: TGTGCCAGCAGCCAAGATCGGATGGGAACGGGAGGTGCGGCCAACGTCCTGACTTTC. It specifies CASSQDRMGTGGAANVLTF.

The V and J genes are TRBV2 and TRBJ2-1, with 11 bases lining up with TRBD2. CDR1 and CDR2 from the germline V gene are SNHLY and FYNNEI. Unmatched junction bases numbered 13, after V lost 9 bases and J lost 15 bases. The length of the CDR3 is 13 residues. The CDR3 is CASGGPLAGGWFF. DNA for the CDR3: TGTGCCAGTGGTGGCCCCCTAGCGGGAGGATGGTTCTTC.

The rearrangement joins TRBV18 to TRBJ2-2; weak D call: TRBD2 (6 bases). This CDR3 is built from 17 residues. Trimming removed 3 bases at V and 0 bases at J, with 14 bases between. The germline V gene encodes CDR1 KGHSH and CDR2 LQKENI. The CDR3: CASSPSGDAANTGELFF. In DNA form, the CDR3 reads TGTGCCAGCTCACCTTCGGGGGACGCCGCGAACACCGGGGAGCTGTTTTTT.

Here the CDR3 DNA reads TGTGCCAGCAGCCCGGGACAGGGGGCAGGCTACGAGCAGTACTTC. Amino acid sequence: CASSPGQGAGYEQYF. V is TRBV16 and J is TRBJ2-7; the match to TRBD1 covers 12 bases. CDR3 length: 15 amino acids. Per germline, CDR1 KGHSY and CDR2 FQNENV. Unmatched junction bases numbered 4, after V lost 4 bases and J lost 3 bases.

CDR3 in DNA: TGTGCCAGCAGCCAAATGGTTGGGGCGGGGCGGTACGAGCAGTACTTC. Translated, it gives CASSQMVGAGRYEQYF. This chain connects TRBV3-1 (or the pseudogene TRBV3-2) to TRBJ2-7; the D gene is possibly TRBD2 (6 bases). The CDR3 extends over 16 amino acids. Trimming pared 2 bases from V and 4 bases from J, leaving 18 bases between. The germline CDR1 and CDR2 sequences are LGHDT and YNNKEL (reference sequence).

V usage is TRBV5-6 and J usage is TRBJ1-2, with D perhaps TRBD1 (5 bases). The CDR3 has 15 amino acids. V lost 0 bases and J lost 8, with 17 bases in between. Germline CDR1 is SGHDT and CDR2 is YYEEEE. The CDR3 DNA follows: TGTGCCAGCAGCTTGGGGCAGGGTAGGGCCCACGGCTACACCTTC. This translates into CASSLGQGRAHGYTF.

This clone was detected only once. This chain connects TRBV6-5 to TRBJ2-7, with 7 bases matching TRBD1. Trimming cost V 7 bases and J 4 bases; bases outside gene matches: 7. The CDR3 consists of 13 residues. Germline CDR1 MNHEY, CDR2 SVGAGI. The CDR3 reads CASTLRDSYEQYF. DNA of the CDR3: TGTGCCAGCACGCTCCGGGACAGTTACGAGCAGTACTTC.

The gene calls are TRBV7-6 and TRBJ2-5, with 8 positions matching TRBD1. This CDR3 region has 13 residues. After removal of 8 bases from V and 5 bases from J, the junction contained 7 bases not matched to a gene. Germline V CDR1 and CDR2: SGHVS, FNYEAQ. The CDR3 reads CASGPGGLETQYF. DNA for the CDR3: TGTGCCAGCGGGCCAGGGGGCTTGGAGACCCAGTACTTC. Drawing the rest from reference TRBV7-6 and TRBJ2-5, the complete variable domain is GAGVSQSPRYKVTKRGQDVALRCDPISGHVSLYWYRQALGQGPEFLTYFNYEAQQDKSGLPNDRFSAERPEGSISTLTIQRTEQRDSAMYRCASGPGGLETQYFGPGTRLLVL.